The T cell receptor beta chain described here comes from a study of T cells in Graves' hyperthyroidism and ophthalmopathy. This clonotype has only a few counts. Looked up from germline, CDR1 is SGDLS and CDR2 is YYNGEE. The CDR3 is 15 residues long. Between the trimmed V and J ends, which lost 1 base and 0 bases, there was a span of 8 bases. Amplified TCR beta CDR3 regions came from RNA transcripts. The TCR CDR3 was amplified in a first-round RT-PCR using the HTBI primer set. TCRdb called the multiplex PCR reads again in MiXCR, with one record for every CDR3 protein. This table holds about 560,000 distinct CDR3 sequences, about a sixth found once.

The rearrangement links TRBV9 to TRBJ2-1; unclear D gene. The material sequenced was blood. The sequence derives from a woman between 18 and 29 years old with Graves' hyperthyroidism. CDR3 sequence reads: CASSVWASSYNEQFF. The CDR3 DNA reads as TGTGCCAGCAGCGTATGGGCGTCCTCCTACAATGAGCAGTTCTTC.